This T cell receptor beta chain was obtained from a study of T cells in localized non-small cell lung cancer. Overall study results and limits: Higher T cell density in the blood was associated with longer overall survival, whereas higher adjacent-lung clonality associated with shorter survival. Across samples, adjacent lung featured a median around 56 of the top 100 tumor clones. T cell clonality was highest in uninvolved adjacent lung, above tumor. Tumor samples were not multi-region, leaving intratumor heterogeneity unexcluded.

In germline, CDR1 is SGHVS, CDR2 FNYEAQ. There are 16 residues in the CDR3. The germline V and J ends were trimmed by 4 bases and 2 bases, with 15 bases remaining between them. Points on this clone: Its specificity is unknown.

TCRdb keeps only in-frame clones here, not all; method: immunoSEQ multiplex PCR. Of around 83,000 clones listed, 80% were seen once; the top ten hold 15% to 20%. The J gene is TRBJ2-1, the V gene TRBV7-6; either TRBD1 or TRBD2 may supply D (7 bases each). The starting material was PBMCs, obtained before any cancer treatment. The sequence was collected from a man aged 35 to 69 with stage II squamous cell lung carcinoma. CDR3 amino acids: CASSSQGGATYNEQFF. CDR3 DNA: TGTGCCAGCAGCTCTCAGGGGGGGGCCACCTACAATGAGCAGTTCTTC.